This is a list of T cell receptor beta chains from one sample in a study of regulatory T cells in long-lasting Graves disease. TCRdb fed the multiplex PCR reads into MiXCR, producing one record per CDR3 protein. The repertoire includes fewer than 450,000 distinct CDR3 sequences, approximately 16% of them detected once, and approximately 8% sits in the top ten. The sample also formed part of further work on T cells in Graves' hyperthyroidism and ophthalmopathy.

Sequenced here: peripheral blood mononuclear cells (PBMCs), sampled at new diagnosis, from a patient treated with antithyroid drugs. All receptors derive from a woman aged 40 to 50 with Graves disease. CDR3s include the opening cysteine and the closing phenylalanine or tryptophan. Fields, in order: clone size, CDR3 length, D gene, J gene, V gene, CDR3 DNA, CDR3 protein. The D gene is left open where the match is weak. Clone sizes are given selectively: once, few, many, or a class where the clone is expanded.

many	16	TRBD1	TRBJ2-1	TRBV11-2	TGTGCCAGCAGCTTAGTTTCAGGGGGCGCAGGCAATGAGCAGTTCTTC	CASSLVSGGAGNEQFF
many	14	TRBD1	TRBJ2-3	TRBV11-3	TGTGCCAGCAGCTTTGGACAGGGATTAGATACGCAGTATTTT	CASSFGQGLDTQYF
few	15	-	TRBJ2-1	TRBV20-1	TGCAGTGCTAGAGGTTCTCTAGCAGGGCACAATGAGCAGTTCTTC	CSARGSLAGHNEQFF
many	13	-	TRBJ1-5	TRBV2	TGTGCCAGCAGCAGGGAGGGAGGTCAGCCCCAGCATTTT	CASSREGGQPQHF
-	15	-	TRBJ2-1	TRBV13	TGTGCCAGCAGCGCTACAGGGGGGGCGGCCAATGAGCAGTTCTTC	CASSATGGAANEQFF
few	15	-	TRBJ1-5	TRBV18	TGTGCCAGCTCACCAATATATACCGCCGATCAGCCCCAGCATTTT	CASSPIYTADQPQHF
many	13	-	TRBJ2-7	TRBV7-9	TGTGCCAGCAGACGGGACGGCCACTACGAGCAGTACTTC	CASRRDGHYEQYF
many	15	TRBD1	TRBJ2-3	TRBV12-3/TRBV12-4	TGTGCCAGCAGTCCCCGGGACAGTAGCACAGATACGCAGTATTTT	CASSPRDSSTDTQYF
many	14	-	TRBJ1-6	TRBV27	TGTGCCAGCAGTCACCGGGATAATAATTCACCCCTCCACTTT	CASSHRDNNSPLHF
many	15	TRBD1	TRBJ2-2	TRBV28	TGTGCCAGCAGTGTGGACAGGGGGGGAACCGGGGAGCTGTTTTTT	CASSVDRGGTGELFF
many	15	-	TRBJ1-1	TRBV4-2	TGTGCCAGCAGCCAAGCAGGGGCCGGGGGCACTGAAGCTTTCTTT	CASSQAGAGGTEAFF
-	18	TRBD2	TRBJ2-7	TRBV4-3	TGCGCCAGCAGCCAAGATATGGGTTGGGCTAGCGGGAGGAACGAGCAGTACTTC	CASSQDMGWASGRNEQYF
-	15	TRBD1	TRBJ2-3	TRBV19	TGTGCCAGTAGTGGGGACAGGGGATTCACAGATACGCAGTATTTT	CASSGDRGFTDTQYF
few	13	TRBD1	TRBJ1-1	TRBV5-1	TGCGCCAGCAGCCCAGGGGGCATGGCTGAAGCTTTCTTT	CASSPGGMAEAFF